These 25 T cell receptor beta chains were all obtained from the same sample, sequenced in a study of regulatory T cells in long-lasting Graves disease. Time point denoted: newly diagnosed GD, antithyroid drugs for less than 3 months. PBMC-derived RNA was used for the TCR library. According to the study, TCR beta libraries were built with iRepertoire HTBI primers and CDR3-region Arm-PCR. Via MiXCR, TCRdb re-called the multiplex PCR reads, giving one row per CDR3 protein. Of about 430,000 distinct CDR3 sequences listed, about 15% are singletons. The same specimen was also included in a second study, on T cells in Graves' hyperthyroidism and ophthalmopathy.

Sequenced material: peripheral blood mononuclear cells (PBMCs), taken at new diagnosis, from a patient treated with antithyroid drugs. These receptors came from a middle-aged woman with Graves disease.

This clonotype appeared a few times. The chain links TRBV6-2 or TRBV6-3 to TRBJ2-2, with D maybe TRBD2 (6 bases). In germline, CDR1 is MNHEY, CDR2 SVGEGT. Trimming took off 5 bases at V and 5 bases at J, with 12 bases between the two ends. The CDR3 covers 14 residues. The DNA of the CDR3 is TGTGCCAGCAGTGCGGGACTCCTGACCGGGGAGCTGTTTTTT. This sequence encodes CASSAGLLTGELFF.

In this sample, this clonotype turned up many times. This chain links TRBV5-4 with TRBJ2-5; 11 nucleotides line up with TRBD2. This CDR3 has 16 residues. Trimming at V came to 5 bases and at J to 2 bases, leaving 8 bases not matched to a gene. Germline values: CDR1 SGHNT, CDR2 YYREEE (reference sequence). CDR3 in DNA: TGTGCCAGCAGATCGTCACTAGCGGGAGCTCAAGAGACCCAGTACTTC. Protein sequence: CASRSSLAGAQETQYF.

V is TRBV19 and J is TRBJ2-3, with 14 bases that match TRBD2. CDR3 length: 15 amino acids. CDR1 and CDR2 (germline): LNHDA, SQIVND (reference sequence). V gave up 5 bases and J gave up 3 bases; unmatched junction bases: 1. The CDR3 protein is CASSWTSGGTDTQYF. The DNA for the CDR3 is TGTGCCAGTAGTTGGACTAGCGGGGGGACAGATACGCAGTATTTT.

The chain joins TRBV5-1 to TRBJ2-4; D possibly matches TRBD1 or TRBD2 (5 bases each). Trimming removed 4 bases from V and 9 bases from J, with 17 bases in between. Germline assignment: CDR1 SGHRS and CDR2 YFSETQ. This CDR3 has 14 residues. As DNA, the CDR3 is TGCGCCAGCAGCCTTGAGGGGCAGGAAACCATTCAGTACTTC. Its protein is CASSLEGQETIQYF.

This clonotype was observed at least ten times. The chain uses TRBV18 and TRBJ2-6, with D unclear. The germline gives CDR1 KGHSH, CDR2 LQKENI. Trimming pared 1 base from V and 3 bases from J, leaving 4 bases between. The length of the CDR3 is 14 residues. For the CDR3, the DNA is TGTGCCAGCTCACCACAGGATGGGGCCAACGTCCTGACTTTC. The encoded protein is CASSPQDGANVLTF.

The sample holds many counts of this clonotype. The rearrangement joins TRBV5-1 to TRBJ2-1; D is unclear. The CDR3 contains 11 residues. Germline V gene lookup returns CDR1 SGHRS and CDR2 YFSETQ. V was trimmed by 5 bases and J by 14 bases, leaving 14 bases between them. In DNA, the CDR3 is TGCGCCAGCAGGGAAAAAACTTTCGAGTTCTTC. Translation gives CASREKTFEFF.

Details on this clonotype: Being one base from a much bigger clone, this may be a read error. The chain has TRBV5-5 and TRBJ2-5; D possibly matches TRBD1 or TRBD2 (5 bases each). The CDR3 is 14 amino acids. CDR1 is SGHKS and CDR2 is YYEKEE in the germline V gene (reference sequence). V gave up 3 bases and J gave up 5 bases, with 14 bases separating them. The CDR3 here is CASSSVYEGETQYF. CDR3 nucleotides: TGTGCCAGCAGCTCGGTTTATGAGGGGGAGACCCAGTACTTC. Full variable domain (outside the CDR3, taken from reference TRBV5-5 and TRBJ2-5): DAGVTQSPTHLIKTRGQQVTLRCSPISGHKSVSWYQQVLGQGPQFIFQYYEKEERGRGNFPDRFSARQFPNYSSELNVNALLLGDSALYLCASSSVYEGETQYFGPGTRLLVL.

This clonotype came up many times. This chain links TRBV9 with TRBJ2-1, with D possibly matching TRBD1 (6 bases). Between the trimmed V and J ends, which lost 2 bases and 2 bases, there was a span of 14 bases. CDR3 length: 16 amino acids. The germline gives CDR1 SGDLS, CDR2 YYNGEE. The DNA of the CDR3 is TGTGCCAGCAGCGTTACAGGACAGCCAGCCTACAATGAGCAGTTCTTC. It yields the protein CASSVTGQPAYNEQFF.

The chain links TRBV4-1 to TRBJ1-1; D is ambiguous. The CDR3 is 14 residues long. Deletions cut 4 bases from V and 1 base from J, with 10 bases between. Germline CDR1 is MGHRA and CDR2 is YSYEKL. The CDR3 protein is CASSPTVGNTEAFF. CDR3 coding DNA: TGCGCCAGCAGCCCGACTGTGGGGAACACTGAAGCTTTCTTT.

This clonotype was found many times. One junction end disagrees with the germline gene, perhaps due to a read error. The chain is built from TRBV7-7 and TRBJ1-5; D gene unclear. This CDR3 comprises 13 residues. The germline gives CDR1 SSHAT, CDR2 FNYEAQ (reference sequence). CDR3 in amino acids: CASSQDGNQPQHF. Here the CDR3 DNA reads TGTGCTAGCAGCCAGGACGGCAATCAGCCCCAGCATTTT.

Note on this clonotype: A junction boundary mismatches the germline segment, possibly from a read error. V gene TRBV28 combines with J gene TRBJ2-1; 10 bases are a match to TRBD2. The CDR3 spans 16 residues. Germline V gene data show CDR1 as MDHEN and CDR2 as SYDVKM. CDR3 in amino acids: CVSSPISGRAIIEQFF. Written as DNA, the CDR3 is TGTGTCAGCAGTCCTATCAGCGGGAGGGCCATTATTGAGCAGTTCTTC.

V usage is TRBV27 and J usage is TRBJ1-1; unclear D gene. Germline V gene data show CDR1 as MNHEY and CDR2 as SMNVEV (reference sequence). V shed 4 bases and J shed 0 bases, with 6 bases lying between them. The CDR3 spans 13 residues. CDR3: CASSSSLNTEAFF. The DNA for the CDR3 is TGTGCCAGCAGTTCCTCCCTGAACACTGAAGCTTTCTTT.

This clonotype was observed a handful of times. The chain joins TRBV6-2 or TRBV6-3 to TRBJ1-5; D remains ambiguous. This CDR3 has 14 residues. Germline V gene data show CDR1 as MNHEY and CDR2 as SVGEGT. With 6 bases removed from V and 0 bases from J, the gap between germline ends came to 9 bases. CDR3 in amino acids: CASRGGYSNQPQHF. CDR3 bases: TGTGCCAGCAGGGGAGGATATAGCAATCAGCCCCAGCATTTT.

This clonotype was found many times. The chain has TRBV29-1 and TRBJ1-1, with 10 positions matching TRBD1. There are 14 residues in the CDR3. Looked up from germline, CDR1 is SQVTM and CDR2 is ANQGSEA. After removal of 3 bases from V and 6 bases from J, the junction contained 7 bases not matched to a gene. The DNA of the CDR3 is TGCAGCGTTGAGGGCGGACAGGGGGTCCCTGAAGCTTTCTTT. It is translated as CSVEGGQGVPEAFF.

The CDR3 spells CASSTLWGVGEKLFF. The CDR3 region has the DNA TGTGCCAGCAGCACTCTATGGGGGGTCGGAGAAAAACTGTTTTTT. The chain couples TRBV12-3 or TRBV12-4 to TRBJ1-4; D might be TRBD1 (5 bases). The V and J ends lost 6 bases and 8 bases respectively, with 19 bases between them. The length of the CDR3 is 15 residues.

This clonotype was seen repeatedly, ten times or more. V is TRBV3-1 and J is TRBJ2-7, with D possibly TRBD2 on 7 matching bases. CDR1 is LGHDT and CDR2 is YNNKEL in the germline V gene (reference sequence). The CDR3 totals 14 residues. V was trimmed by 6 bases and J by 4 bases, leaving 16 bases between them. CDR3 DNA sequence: TGTGCCAGCAGACCCGGCGGGGGCTCGTACGAGCAGTACTTC. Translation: CASRPGGGSYEQYF.

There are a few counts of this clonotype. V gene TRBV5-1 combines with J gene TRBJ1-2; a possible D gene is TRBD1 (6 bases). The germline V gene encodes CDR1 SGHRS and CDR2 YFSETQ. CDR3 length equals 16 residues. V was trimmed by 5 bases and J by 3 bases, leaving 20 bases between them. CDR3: CASRSSEGGAYYGYTF. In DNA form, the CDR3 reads TGCGCCAGCAGGTCGAGCGAGGGGGGCGCTTACTATGGCTACACCTTC.

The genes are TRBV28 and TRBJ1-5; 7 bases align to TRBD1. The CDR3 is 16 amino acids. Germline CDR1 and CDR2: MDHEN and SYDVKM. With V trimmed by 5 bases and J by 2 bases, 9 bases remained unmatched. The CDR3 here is CASSKTQGGGNQPQHF. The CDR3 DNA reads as TGTGCCAGCAGTAAAACCCAGGGGGGGGGCAATCAGCCCCAGCATTTT.

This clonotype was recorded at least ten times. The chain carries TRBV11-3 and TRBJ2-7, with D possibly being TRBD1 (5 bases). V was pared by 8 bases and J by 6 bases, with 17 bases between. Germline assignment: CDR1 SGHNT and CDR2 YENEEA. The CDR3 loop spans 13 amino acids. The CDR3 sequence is CASHLTGIGEQYF. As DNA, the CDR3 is TGTGCCAGCCACCTTACAGGTATCGGCGAGCAGTACTTC. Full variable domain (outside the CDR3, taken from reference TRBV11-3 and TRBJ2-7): EAGVVQSPRYKIIEKKQPVAFWCNPISGHNTLYWYLQNLGQGPELLIRYENEEAVDDSQLPKDRFSAERLKGVDSTLKIQPAELGDSAVYLCASHLTGIGEQYFGPGTRLTVT.

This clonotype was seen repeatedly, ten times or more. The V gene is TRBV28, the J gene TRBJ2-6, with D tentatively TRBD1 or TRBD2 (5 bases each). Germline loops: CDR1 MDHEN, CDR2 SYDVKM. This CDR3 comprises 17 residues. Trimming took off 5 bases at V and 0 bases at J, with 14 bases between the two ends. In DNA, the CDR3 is TGTGCCAGCAGTCCGCCGGGACGGTTCTCTGGGGCCAACGTCCTGACTTTC. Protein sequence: CASSPPGRFSGANVLTF.

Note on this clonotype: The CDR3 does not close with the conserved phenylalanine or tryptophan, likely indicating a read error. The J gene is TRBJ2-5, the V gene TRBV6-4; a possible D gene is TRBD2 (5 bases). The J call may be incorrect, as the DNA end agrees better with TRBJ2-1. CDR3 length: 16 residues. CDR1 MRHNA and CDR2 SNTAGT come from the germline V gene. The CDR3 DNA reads TGTGCCAGCAGCCCAGAAAGCCTAACTAGCTACAATGAGCAGTTCCTC. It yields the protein CASSPESLTSYNEQFL.

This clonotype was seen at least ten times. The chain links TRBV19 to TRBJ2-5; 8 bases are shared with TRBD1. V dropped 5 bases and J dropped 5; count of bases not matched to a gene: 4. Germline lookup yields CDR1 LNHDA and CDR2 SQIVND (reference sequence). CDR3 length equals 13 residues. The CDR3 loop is CASSPDRAETQYF. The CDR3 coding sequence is TGTGCCAGTAGTCCGGACAGGGCCGAGACCCAGTACTTC.

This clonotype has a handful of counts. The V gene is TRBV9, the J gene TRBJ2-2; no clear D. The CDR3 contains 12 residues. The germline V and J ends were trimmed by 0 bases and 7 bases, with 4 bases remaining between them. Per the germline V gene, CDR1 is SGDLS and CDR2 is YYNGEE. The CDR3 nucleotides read TGTGCCAGCAGCGTAGAGGTCGGGGAGCTGTTTTTT. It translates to CASSVEVGELFF.

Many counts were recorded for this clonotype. The CDR3: CASSVPTGMSNQPQHF. CDR3 sequence (DNA): TGTGCCAGTAGTGTACCCACAGGGATGAGCAATCAGCCCCAGCATTTT. The chain combines TRBV19 with TRBJ1-5; D perhaps matches TRBD1 (6 bases). In germline, CDR1 is LNHDA, CDR2 SQIVND (reference sequence). This CDR3 is built from 16 residues. The ends were cut back, 5 bases at V and 1 base at J, with 15 bases in the middle.

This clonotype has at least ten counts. This chain's CDR3 is CASSSTSGSWEQYF. CDR3 DNA sequence: TGTGCCAGCAGCTCAACTAGCGGGAGCTGGGAGCAGTACTTC. The V call is TRBV7-8, the J call TRBJ2-7, with TRBD2 matching 11 bases. The germline V gene has CDR1 SGHVS and CDR2 FQNEAQ. The V gene end was trimmed by 4 bases and the J gene end by 7 bases; junction bases not matched to a gene: 6. The CDR3 runs to 14 residues. The entire variable domain, with the rest obtained from reference TRBV7-8 and TRBJ2-7, is as follows: GAGVSQSPRYKVAKRGQDVALRCDPISGHVSLFWYQQALGQGPEFLTYFQNEAQLDKSGLPSDRFFAERPEGSVSTLKIQRTQQEDSAVYLCASSSTSGSWEQYFGPGTRLTVT.